The 15 T cell receptor beta chains presented below share a single source sample, sequenced in a study of blood T cell repertoires in COVID-19. Repertoires were generated with immunoSEQ multiplex PCR, while TCRdb's copy carries only in-frame clones and drops some. This table holds 150,000 to 200,000 clones, about 86% found once. The specimen was peripheral blood. Every receptor here comes from a man aged 18 to 30 with active or convalescent COVID-19.

This clone has only one observation. The V call is TRBV9, the J call TRBJ2-1; tentative D call: TRBD1 (6 bases). Germline loops: CDR1 SGDLS, CDR2 YYNGEE. The CDR3 spans 15 residues. V was cut by 4 bases and J by 8 bases, with 19 bases left in between. CDR3 sequence: CASSQKGDWYDEQFF. The DNA of the CDR3 is TGTGCCAGCAGCCAAAAGGGGGATTGGTACGATGAGCAGTTCTTC.

The rearrangement uses TRBV7-8 and TRBJ2-5; tentatively, D is TRBD2 (5 bases). The CDR3 is made up of 15 amino acids. The germline V gene has CDR1 SGHVS and CDR2 FQNEAQ. The V end lost 4 bases, the J end lost 4 bases, and 16 bases lay between the germline ends. The CDR3 loop reads CASSSPRGSGETQYF. The CDR3 DNA reads as TGTGCCAGCAGCTCTCCCCGAGGCAGCGGAGAGACCCAGTACTTC.

This sequence joins TRBV10-3 and TRBJ2-7, with D perhaps TRBD2 (6 bases). V was pared by 5 bases and J by 4 bases, with 18 bases between. This CDR3 is 15 amino acids long. Germline lookup yields CDR1 ENHRY and CDR2 SYGVKD. The CDR3 reads CAISHGGATFYEQYF. Written as DNA, the CDR3 is TGTGCCATCAGTCATGGCGGGGCGACCTTTTACGAGCAGTACTTC.

The chain has TRBV21-1 and TRBJ2-7; the table names TRBD2, a call not compared with the DNA. TRBV21-1 is given as a pseudogene. The CDR3 contains 17 residues. This chain's CDR3 is CASTHEVGLSFSYEQYF. As DNA, the CDR3 is TGTGCCAGCACCCACGAGGTAGGACTGAGCTTCTCCTACGAGCAGTACTTC.

The rearrangement uses TRBV13 and TRBJ1-1; TRBD1 is a possible D gene (6 bases). Germline-derived CDR1 and CDR2 are PRHDT and FYEKMQ (reference sequence). Trimming cost V 1 base and J 1 base, with 10 bases left between them. This CDR3 region has 15 residues. Written as DNA, the CDR3 is TGTGCCAGCAGCTTAGTCAGGGGTTGGAACACTGAAGCTTTCTTT. Translating gives CASSLVRGWNTEAFF.

The chain combines TRBV6-5 with TRBJ1-1, with D tentatively TRBD1 (5 bases). Germline CDR1 is MNHEY and CDR2 is SVGAGI. The CDR3 is 13 amino acids. With 0 bases removed from V and 6 bases from J, the gap between germline ends came to 8 bases. The DNA for the CDR3 is TGTGCCAGCAGTTACTCGGGGGGGTCTGAAGCTTTCTTT. Encoded protein: CASSYSGGSEAFF.

The J gene is TRBJ2-7, the V gene TRBV18; 7 bases align to TRBD1. This CDR3 is 13 amino acids long. From germline, CDR1 is KGHSH and CDR2 LQKENI. Trimming removed 6 bases from V and 10 bases from J; junction bases left unmatched: 12. The CDR3 DNA is TGTGCCAGCTCCACGGACCAGGGGGAGAGACAGTACGTC. This translates into CASSTDQGERQYV.

This sequence joins TRBV30 and TRBJ1-1, with a possible D match to TRBD1 (5 bases). Germline CDR1 and CDR2: GTSNPN and SVGIG (reference sequence). CDR3 length equals 13 residues. The V end lost 3 bases, the J end lost 1 base, and 9 bases lay between the germline ends. The CDR3 nucleotides read TGTGCCTGGAGCAGGGTGAGGAACACTGAAGCTTTCTTT. Translation: CAWSRVRNTEAFF.

CDR3 nucleotide sequence: TGTGCCATCAGTGATCCTACTAGTCGGGAGACCCAGTACTTC. Translated: CAISDPTSRETQYF. V usage is TRBV10-3 and J usage is TRBJ2-5; perhaps TRBD2 as D (5 bases). V dropped 3 bases and J dropped 5 bases, with 13 bases sitting between them. Looked up from germline, CDR1 is ENHRY and CDR2 is SYGVKD. The CDR3 has 14 amino acids.

J is TRBJ1-4 and V is TRBV11-2, with D perhaps TRBD1 (5 bases). V shed 5 bases and J shed 8 bases, with 24 bases lying between them. The CDR3 runs to 17 residues. Per germline, CDR1 SGHAT and CDR2 FQNNGV. Here the CDR3 DNA reads TGTGCCAGCAGCCCCGCCAAAAATACAGGCCTGGGGGAAAAACTGTTTTTT. Translated, it gives CASSPAKNTGLGEKLFF.

The chain couples TRBV5-4 to TRBJ1-2; no clear D gene. The V gene's germline CDR1 is SGHNT and CDR2 YYREEE (reference sequence). The CDR3 totals 14 residues. Trimming took off 0 bases at V and 3 bases at J, with 9 bases between the two ends. In DNA, the CDR3 is TGTGCCAGCAGCTTGGAGAGCGGCTACTATGGCTACACCTTC. Protein sequence: CASSLESGYYGYTF.

The chain employs TRBV3-1 (or the pseudogene TRBV3-2) and TRBJ2-1; D gene uncertain. Germline V gene data show CDR1 as LGHDT and CDR2 as YNNKEL (reference sequence). This CDR3 comprises 16 residues. Trimming removed 4 bases from V and 0 bases from J, with 13 bases in between. CDR3 nucleotides: TGTGCCAGCAGCCCCCTAATCTACAGCTCCTACAATGAGCAGTTCTTC. It translates to CASSPLIYSSYNEQFF.

The chain carries TRBV4-1 and TRBJ1-5, with 8 bases matching TRBD1. The trim removed 2 bases at V and 5 bases at J, leaving 5 bases unmatched. Germline CDR1 MGHRA, CDR2 YSYEKL. There are 15 residues in the CDR3. The CDR3 DNA sequence: TGCGCCAGCAGCCAACAGGGGGCTGGCGATCAGCCCCAGCATTTT. It yields the protein CASSQQGAGDQPQHF.

This clone occurred a few times. The chain couples TRBV24-1 to TRBJ1-2; a weak D match, TRBD1 (5 bases). With 3 bases removed from V and 5 bases from J, the gap between germline ends came to 12 bases. The CDR3 is 14 amino acids. Per germline, CDR1 KGHDR and CDR2 SFDVKD. CDR3 sequence: CATSDLTVTYGYTF. The CDR3 bases are TGTGCCACCAGTGATCTGACAGTAACTTATGGCTACACCTTC.

The rearrangement links TRBV5-6 to TRBJ2-1; D call uncertain. The V and J ends lost 2 bases and 8 bases respectively, with 29 bases between them. The CDR3 extends over 19 amino acids. In germline, CDR1 is SGHDT, CDR2 YYEEEE. The CDR3, as DNA: TGTGCCAGCAGCTTTTGGTTCTTTTCCGCCTCGGTTTTGCCGGATGAGCAGTTCTTC. This translates into CASSFWFFSASVLPDEQFF.